The source of this TCR beta chain is a study of identical twins. Findings and limits, study-wide: Among beta out-of-frame sequences, excess sharing between twins appeared weaker.

On this clonotype itself: Its target is not known.

Template switching added a universal primer site; cDNA carried unique molecular identifiers. MiXCR, run by TCRdb on the 5' RACE reads, gives a single entry per CDR3 protein. The top ten hold roughly 0.3% of the sample, which has more than 1.5 million distinct CDR3 sequences, less than 35% seen once. Trimming took 1 base from V and 0 from J, leaving 10 bases between them. The germline gives CDR1 DFQATT, CDR2 SNEGSKA (reference sequence). CDR3 length equals 15 residues. The sequence derives from a newborn girl in good health. This chain uses TRBV20-1 with TRBJ1-3; D not resolved. Sequencing was performed on cord blood. CDR3 residues: CSARASGFSGNTIYF. The CDR3, as DNA: TGCAGTGCTAGAGCCTCAGGTTTCTCTGGAAACACCATATATTTT.